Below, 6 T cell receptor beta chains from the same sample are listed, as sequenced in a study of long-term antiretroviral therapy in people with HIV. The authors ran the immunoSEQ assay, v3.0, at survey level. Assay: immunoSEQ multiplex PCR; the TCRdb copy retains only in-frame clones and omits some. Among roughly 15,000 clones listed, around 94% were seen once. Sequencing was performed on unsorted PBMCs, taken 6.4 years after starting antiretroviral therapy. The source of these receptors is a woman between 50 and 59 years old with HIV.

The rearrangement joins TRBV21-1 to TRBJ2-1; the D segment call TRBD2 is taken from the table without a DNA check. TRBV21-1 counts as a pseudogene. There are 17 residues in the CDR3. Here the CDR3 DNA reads TGTGCCAGCAGCAAGCGATTAGCGGAGAGCTCCTACAATGAGCAGTTCTTC. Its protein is CASSKRLAESSYNEQFF.

The CDR3 DNA is TGTGCCAGCAGCTTCCCCGGACTAGCGGGAGGAAGGGAGCAGTTCTTC. The encoded protein is CASSFPGLAGGREQFF. V is TRBV7-2 and J is TRBJ2-1, with 14 bases aligning to TRBD2. V lost 3 bases and J lost 10; bases outside the gene matches: 8. Germline-derived CDR1 and CDR2 are SGHTA and FQGNSA. The CDR3 loop spans 16 amino acids.

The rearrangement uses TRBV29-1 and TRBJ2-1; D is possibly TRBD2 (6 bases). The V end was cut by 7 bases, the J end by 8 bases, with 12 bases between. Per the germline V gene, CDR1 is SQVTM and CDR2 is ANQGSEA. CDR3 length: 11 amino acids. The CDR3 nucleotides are TGCAGCGGACAGAGCGGGTATGAGCAGTTCTTC. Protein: CSGQSGYEQFF.

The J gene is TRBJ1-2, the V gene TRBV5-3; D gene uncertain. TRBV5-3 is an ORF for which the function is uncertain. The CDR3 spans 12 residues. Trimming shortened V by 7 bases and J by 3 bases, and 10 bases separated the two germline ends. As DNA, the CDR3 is TGTGCCAGACAGCCAAAATACTATGGCTACACCTTC. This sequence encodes CARQPKYYGYTF.

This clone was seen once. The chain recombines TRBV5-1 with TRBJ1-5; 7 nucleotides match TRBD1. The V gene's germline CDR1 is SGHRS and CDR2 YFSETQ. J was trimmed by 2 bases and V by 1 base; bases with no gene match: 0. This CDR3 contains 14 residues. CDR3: CASSLTGGNQPQHF. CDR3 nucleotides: TGCGCCAGCAGCTTGACAGGGGGCAATCAGCCCCAGCATTTT.

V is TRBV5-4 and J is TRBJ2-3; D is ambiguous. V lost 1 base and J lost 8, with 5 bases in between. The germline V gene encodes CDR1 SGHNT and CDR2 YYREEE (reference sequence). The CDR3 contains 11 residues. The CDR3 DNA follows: TGTGCCAGCAGCTTGATGGGTACGCAGTATTTT. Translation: CASSLMGTQYF.